One sample yielded the 10 T cell receptor beta chains listed below, sequenced in a study of T cells in Graves' hyperthyroidism and ophthalmopathy. The source material, RNA transcripts, was used to amplify TCR beta CDR3 regions. TCR CDR3 regions were first amplified by RT-PCR with HTBI primers. One entry per CDR3 protein results from TCRdb running MiXCR on the multiplex PCR reads. The profile shows 650,000 to 800,000 distinct CDR3 sequences, over 40% of them singletons. Sequences were obtained from peripheral blood or thyroid tissue (not recorded which). These receptors all stem from an adult man with Graves' disease, either hyperthyroidism or ophthalmopathy (not recorded which).

The gene calls are TRBV24-1 and TRBJ1-1, with a weak D call TRBD1 (5 bases). Trimming shortened V by 2 bases and J by 3 bases, and 12 bases separated the two germline ends. CDR3 length equals 15 residues. Germline V gene sequence: CDR1 KGHDR, CDR2 SFDVKD. CDR3 sequence (DNA): TGTGCCACCAGTGATTCGCCAGGGAGGTACACTGAAGCTTTCTTT. This sequence encodes CATSDSPGRYTEAFF.

The chain is built from TRBV2 and TRBJ2-7; D is uncertain. The CDR3 totals 13 residues. V gave up 8 bases and J gave up 2 bases, with 13 bases separating them. CDR1 SNHLY and CDR2 FYNNEI come from the germline V gene. CDR3 coding DNA: TGTGCCAGCTCACAACGGCGCACCTACGAGCAGTACTTC. This translates into CASSQRRTYEQYF.

Notes on this clonotype: The junction and the germline gene differ at one end; a read error may be behind it. The rearrangement links TRBV20-1 to TRBJ1-6; possibly TRBD1 for D (5 bases). Germline-derived CDR1 and CDR2 are DFQATT and SNEGSKA (reference sequence). The CDR3 contains 12 residues. CDR3: CGTDSYNSPLHF. CDR3 sequence (DNA): TGTGGGACGGACTCCTATAATTCACCCCTCCACTTT.

This clonotype was recorded a few times. V and J are TRBV2 and TRBJ1-5; the match to TRBD1 covers 8 bases. The junction had 8 bases not matched to a gene; V was cut back by 7 bases and J by 6 bases. Looked up from germline, CDR1 is SNHLY and CDR2 is FYNNEI. CDR3 length: 14 amino acids. The CDR3 bases are TGTGCCAGCACCAACGACAGGGGAAGTCAGCCCCAGCATTTT. This gives the protein CASTNDRGSQPQHF.

The CDR3 DNA reads as TGCGCCAGCAGCCCGCACAGGTCGGACACTGAAGCTTTCTTT. Translating gives CASSPHRSDTEAFF. V is TRBV5-1 and J is TRBJ1-1; TRBD1 might be the D (5 bases). The germline V gene encodes CDR1 SGHRS and CDR2 YFSETQ. V gave up 4 bases and J gave up 3 bases, with 13 bases separating them. The CDR3 covers 14 residues.

Ten or more counts support this clonotype. A junction end diverges from the germline sequence, so it may reflect a read error. V usage is TRBV7-9 and J usage is TRBJ2-7; TRBD1 or TRBD2 may be the D gene (6 bases each). CDR1 and CDR2 (germline): SEHNR, FQNEAQ (reference sequence). The CDR3 spans 14 residues. The CDR3 sequence: CASSLGGSTYEQYF. CDR3 sequence (DNA): TGCGCCAGCAGCCTGGGGGGCAGTACCTACGAGCAGTACTTC.

This clonotype was recorded many times. This rearrangement joins TRBV7-9 to TRBJ2-7; perhaps TRBD2 as D (6 bases). This CDR3 spans 12 amino acids. Trimming took 3 bases from V and 6 from J, leaving 9 bases between them. Germline lookup yields CDR1 SEHNR and CDR2 FQNEAQ (reference sequence). The CDR3 protein is CASSLWEAEQYF. CDR3 DNA: TGTGCCAGCAGCTTGTGGGAGGCCGAGCAGTACTTC.

The rearrangement joins TRBV5-1 to TRBJ1-5; 9 bases line up with TRBD1. The junction had 6 bases not matched to a gene; V was cut back by 4 bases and J by 1 base. This CDR3 comprises 16 residues. Germline CDR1 and CDR2: SGHRS and YFSETQ. CDR3 nucleotides: TGCGCCAGCAGCCCGGGGACAGGGTGGAGCAATCAGCCCCAGCATTTT. Residues: CASSPGTGWSNQPQHF.

This clonotype came up once. The chain employs TRBV7-4 and TRBJ1-5; 7 nucleotides match TRBD1. Germline V gene sequence: CDR1 SGHVT, CDR2 SQSDAQ. The CDR3 runs 15 residues. V was pared by 5 bases and J by 6 bases, with 10 bases of the junction left unmatched. CDR3 sequence (DNA): TGTGCCAGCAGCAACAGACAGGGTAGTTCTCAGCCCCAGCATTTT. It specifies CASSNRQGSSQPQHF.

V usage is TRBV29-1 and J usage is TRBJ1-2; TRBD1 matches 9 bases. This CDR3 has 14 residues. Germline trimming cut 6 bases from V and 2 bases from J; bases unmatched to any gene: 7. From germline, CDR1 is SQVTM and CDR2 ANQGSEA. CDR3 coding DNA: TGCAGCGTCGCGGACAGGGGCGCGAACTATGGCTACACCTTC. Protein product: CSVADRGANYGYTF.